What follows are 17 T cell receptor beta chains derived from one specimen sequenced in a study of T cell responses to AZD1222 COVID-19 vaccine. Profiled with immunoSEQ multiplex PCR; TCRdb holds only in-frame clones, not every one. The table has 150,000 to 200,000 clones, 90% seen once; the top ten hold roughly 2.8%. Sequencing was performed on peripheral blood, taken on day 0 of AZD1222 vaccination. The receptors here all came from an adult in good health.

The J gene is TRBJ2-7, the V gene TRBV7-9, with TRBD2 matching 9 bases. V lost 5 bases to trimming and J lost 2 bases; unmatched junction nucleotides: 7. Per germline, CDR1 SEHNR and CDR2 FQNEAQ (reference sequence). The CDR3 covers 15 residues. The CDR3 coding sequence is TGTGCCAGCAGCCCCGGCCGCGGGGGGGCCTACGAGCAGTACTTC. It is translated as CASSPGRGGAYEQYF.

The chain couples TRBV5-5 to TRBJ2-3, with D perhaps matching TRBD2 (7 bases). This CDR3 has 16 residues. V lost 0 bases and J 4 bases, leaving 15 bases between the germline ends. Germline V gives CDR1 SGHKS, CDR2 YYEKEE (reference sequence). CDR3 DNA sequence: TGTGCCAGCAGCTTGGTCGTTACGGGGGGCCCAGATACGCAGTATTTT. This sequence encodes CASSLVVTGGPDTQYF.

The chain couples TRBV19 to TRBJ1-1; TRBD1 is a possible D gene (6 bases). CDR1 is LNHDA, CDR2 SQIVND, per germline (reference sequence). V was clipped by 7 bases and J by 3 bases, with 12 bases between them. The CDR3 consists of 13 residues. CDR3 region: CASKDRRDTEAFF. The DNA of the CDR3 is TGTGCCAGTAAGGACAGAAGGGACACTGAAGCTTTCTTT.

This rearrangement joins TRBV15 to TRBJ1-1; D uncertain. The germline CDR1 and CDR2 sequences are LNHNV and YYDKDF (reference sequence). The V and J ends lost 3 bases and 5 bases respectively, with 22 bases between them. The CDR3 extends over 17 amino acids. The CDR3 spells CATSSWTIGLTGTEAFF. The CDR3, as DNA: TGTGCCACCAGCAGCTGGACGATAGGCTTGACTGGGACTGAAGCTTTCTTT.

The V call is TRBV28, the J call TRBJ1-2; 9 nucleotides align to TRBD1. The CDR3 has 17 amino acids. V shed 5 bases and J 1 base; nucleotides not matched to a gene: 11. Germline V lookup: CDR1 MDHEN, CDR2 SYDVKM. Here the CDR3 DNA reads TGTGCCAGCAGTACCGGGACAGGGTTTTTGGATAACTATGGCTACACCTTC. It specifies CASSTGTGFLDNYGYTF.

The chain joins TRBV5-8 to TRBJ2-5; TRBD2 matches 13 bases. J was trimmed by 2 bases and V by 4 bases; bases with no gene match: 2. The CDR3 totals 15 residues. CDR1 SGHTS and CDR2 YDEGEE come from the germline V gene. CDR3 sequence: CASSRLAGGQETQYF. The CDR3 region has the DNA TGTGCCAGCAGCCGACTAGCGGGGGGACAAGAGACCCAGTACTTC. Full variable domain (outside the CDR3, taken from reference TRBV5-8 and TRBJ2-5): EAGVTQSPTHLIKTRGQQATLRCSPISGHTSVYWYQQALGLGLQFLLWYDEGEERNRGNFPPRFSGRQFPNYSSELNVNALELEDSALYLCASSRLAGGQETQYFGPGTRLLVL.

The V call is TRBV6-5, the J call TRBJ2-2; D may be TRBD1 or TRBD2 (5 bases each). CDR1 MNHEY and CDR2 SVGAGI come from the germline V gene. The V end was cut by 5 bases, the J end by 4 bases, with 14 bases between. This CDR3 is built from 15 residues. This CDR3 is CASSRDPAGTGELFF. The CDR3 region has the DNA TGTGCCAGCAGTAGGGACCCGGCGGGCACCGGGGAGCTGTTTTTT.

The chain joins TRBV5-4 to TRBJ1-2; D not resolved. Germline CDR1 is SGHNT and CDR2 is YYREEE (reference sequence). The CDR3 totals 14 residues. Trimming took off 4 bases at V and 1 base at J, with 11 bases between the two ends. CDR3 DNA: TGTGCCAGCAGCCTGGAACCTAATAACTATGGCTACACCTTC. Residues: CASSLEPNNYGYTF. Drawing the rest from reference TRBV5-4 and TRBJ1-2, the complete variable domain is ETGVTQSPTHLIKTRGQQVTLRCSSQSGHNTVSWYQQALGQGPQFIFQYYREEENGRGNFPPRFSGLQFPNYSSELNVNALELDDSALYLCASSLEPNNYGYTFGSGTRLTVV.

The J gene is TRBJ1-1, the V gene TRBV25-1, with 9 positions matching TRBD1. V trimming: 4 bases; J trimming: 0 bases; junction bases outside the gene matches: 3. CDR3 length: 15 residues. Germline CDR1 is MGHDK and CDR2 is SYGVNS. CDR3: CASSARQGVNTEAFF. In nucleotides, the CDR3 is TGTGCCAGCAGTGCCCGACAGGGGGTGAACACTGAAGCTTTCTTT.

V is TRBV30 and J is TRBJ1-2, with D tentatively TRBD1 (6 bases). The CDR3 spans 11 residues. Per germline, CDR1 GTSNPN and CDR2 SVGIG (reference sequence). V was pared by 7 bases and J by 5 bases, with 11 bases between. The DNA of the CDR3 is TGTGCCTTGGGGCAGGGGTATGGCTACACCTTC. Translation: CALGQGYGYTF.

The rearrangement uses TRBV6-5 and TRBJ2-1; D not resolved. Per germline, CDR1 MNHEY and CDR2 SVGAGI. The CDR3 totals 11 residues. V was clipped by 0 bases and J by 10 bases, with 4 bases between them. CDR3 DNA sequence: TGTGCCAGCAGTTACTCGGGGGAGCAGTTCTTC. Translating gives CASSYSGEQFF.

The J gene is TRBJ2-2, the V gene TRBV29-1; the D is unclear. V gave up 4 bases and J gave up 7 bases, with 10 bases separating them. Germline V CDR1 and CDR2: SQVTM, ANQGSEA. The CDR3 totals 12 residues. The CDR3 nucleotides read TGCAGCGTTGTAGGGTGGGGCGGGGAGCTGTTTTTT. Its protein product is CSVVGWGGELFF.

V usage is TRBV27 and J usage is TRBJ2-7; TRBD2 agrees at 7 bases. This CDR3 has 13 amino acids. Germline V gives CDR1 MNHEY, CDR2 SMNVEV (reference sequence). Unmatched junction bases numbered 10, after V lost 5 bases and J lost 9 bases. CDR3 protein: CASSALGGEGQYF. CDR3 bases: TGTGCCAGCAGTGCTTTGGGTGGGGAGGGGCAGTACTTC.

In nucleotides, the CDR3 is TGTGCCAGCAGCCTCCCCAACCTCCTAACGCAGTATTTT. Translation gives CASSLPNLLTQYF. The rearrangement links TRBV7-2 to TRBJ2-3; D unclear. Germline V gene lookup returns CDR1 SGHTA and CDR2 FQGNSA. Trimming left V 5 bases short and J 9 bases short, with 15 bases between. The CDR3 contains 13 residues.

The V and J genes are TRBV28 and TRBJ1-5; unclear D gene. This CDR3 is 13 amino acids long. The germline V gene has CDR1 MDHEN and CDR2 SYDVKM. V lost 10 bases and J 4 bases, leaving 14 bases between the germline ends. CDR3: CATSPASNQPQHF. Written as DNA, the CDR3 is TGTGCCACCAGCCCGGCAAGTAATCAGCCCCAGCATTTT.

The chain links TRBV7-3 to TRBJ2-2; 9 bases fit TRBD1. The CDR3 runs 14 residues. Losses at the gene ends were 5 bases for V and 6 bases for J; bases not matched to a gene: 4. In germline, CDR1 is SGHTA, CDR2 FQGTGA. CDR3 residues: CASSRDRVAGELFF. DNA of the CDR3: TGTGCCAGCAGCCGGGACAGGGTGGCCGGGGAGCTGTTTTTT. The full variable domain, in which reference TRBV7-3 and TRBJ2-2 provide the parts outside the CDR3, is GAGVSQTPSNKVTEKGKYVELRCDPISGHTALYWYRQSLGQGPEFLIYFQGTGAADDSGLPNDRFFAVRPEGSVSTLKIQRTERGDSAVYLCASSRDRVAGELFFGEGSRLTVL.

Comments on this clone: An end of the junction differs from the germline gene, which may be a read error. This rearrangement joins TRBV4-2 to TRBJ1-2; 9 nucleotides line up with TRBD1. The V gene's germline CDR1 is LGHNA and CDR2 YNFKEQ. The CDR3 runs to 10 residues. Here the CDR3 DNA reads TGTGCCAGAGGGGGACAGGGTTTCTCCTTC. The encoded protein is CARGGQGFSF.